This T cell receptor (beta chain) was captured by sequencing in a study of shared clonotypes between healthy human individuals. Naive CD8 cells lacked CD45RO and underwent positive selection for CCR7, leaving out terminally differentiated effector memory CD45RA+ cells. Within Nashville, Tennessee resided all donors, each a Caucasian adult. Genomic DNA per cell subset filled all wells of several immunoSEQ plates. Profiling relied on immunoSEQ multiplex PCR, and the TCRdb table lists in-frame clones only, not all of them. The sample lists 2 million to 2.5 million clones, approximately 94% occurring once. Study outcomes and limitations: Richness estimates generally favored naive over memory subsets.

The CDR3 has 12 residues. Germline V lookup: CDR1 WSHSY, CDR2 SAAADI. Trimming shortened V by 6 bases and J by 3 bases, and 5 bases separated the two germline ends. Comments on this clone: Its antigen remains unidentified.

The chain uses TRBV10-2 and TRBJ2-2; D is ambiguous. Sample: naive CD8+ T cells sorted from blood. The receptor was isolated from a man younger than 35 in good health. In nucleotides, the CDR3 is TGCGCCAGCAGCAAGGACACCGGGGAGCTGTTTTTT. Its protein is CASSKDTGELFF.